Each of the 27 T cell receptor beta chains below was sequenced from the same sample in a study of T cells after yellow fever vaccination. Via MiXCR, TCRdb re-called the 5' RACE reads, giving one row per CDR3 protein. The repertoire holds roughly 170,000 distinct CDR3 sequences, with approximately 6.2% as singletons. The material was CD4+ T cells sorted from PBMCs, obtained on the day of the first yellow fever vaccination. These receptors were collected from a man between 18 and 35 years old who received the YFV17D yellow fever vaccine.

This clonotype was seen a few times. The chain links TRBV28 to TRBJ2-5; 13 bases agree with TRBD2. V trimming: 6 bases; J trimming: 2 bases; junction bases outside the gene matches: 3. The CDR3 consists of 15 residues. Germline V CDR1 and CDR2: MDHEN, SYDVKM. The CDR3 nucleotides are TGTGCCAGCAGCGGACTAGCGGGGGCTCAAGAGACCCAGTACTTC. The encoded protein is CASSGLAGAQETQYF.

This clonotype has more than one count but fewer than ten. V gene TRBV18 combines with J gene TRBJ2-7; 12 nucleotides match TRBD2. The junction had 1 base not matched to a gene; V was cut back by 5 bases and J by 2 bases. Germline CDR1 is KGHSH and CDR2 is LQKENI. This CDR3 spans 14 amino acids. The CDR3 DNA follows: TGTGCCAGCTCAACTAGCGGGGGGCCCTACGAGCAGTACTTC. This encodes CASSTSGGPYEQYF.

This clonotype was seen ten or more times. This sequence joins TRBV5-1 and TRBJ2-5, with D uncertain. Per germline, CDR1 SGHRS and CDR2 YFSETQ. Deletions cut 0 bases from V and 1 base from J, with 7 bases between. This CDR3 has 14 amino acids. The CDR3 nucleotides are TGCGCCAGCAGCTTGGAGCAGTTCCAAGAGACCCAGTACTTC. Translation: CASSLEQFQETQYF.

In this sample, this clonotype turned up a few times. The V call is TRBV12-3 or TRBV12-4, the J call TRBJ2-3; TRBD1 matches 8 bases. Germline trimming cut 3 bases from V and 2 bases from J; bases unmatched to any gene: 1. The CDR3 is 14 amino acids. The CDR3 DNA is TGTGCCAGCAGTTTGACAGGGGCCACAGATACGCAGTATTTT. This translates into CASSLTGATDTQYF.

The table lists this clonotype with a few counts. The chain links TRBV6-2 or TRBV6-3 to TRBJ2-7, with D maybe TRBD1 (6 bases). Germline CDR1 and CDR2: MNHEY and SVGEGT. The CDR3 is 12 amino acids. Trimming took off 4 bases at V and 12 bases at J, with 16 bases between the two ends. The CDR3 DNA follows: TGTGCCAGCAGTTCACCCCAGGGGCAGGGGTACTTC. As protein: CASSSPQGQGYF.

The CDR3: CASSLWGSVRANVLTF. The CDR3 region has the DNA TGTGCCAGCAGCTTGTGGGGCTCTGTTAGGGCCAACGTCCTGACTTTC. The J gene is TRBJ2-6, the V gene TRBV5-8; D may be TRBD1 (5 bases). This CDR3 spans 16 amino acids. The V end was cut by 1 base, the J end by 5 bases, with 13 bases between. The germline CDR1 and CDR2 sequences are SGHTS and YDEGEE.

This clonotype was picked up a small number of times. The chain joins TRBV5-1 to TRBJ2-3, with 8 bases matching TRBD1. Germline CDR1 and CDR2: SGHRS and YFSETQ. The CDR3 is 14 residues long. J was trimmed by 7 bases and V by 3 bases; bases with no gene match: 7. CDR3 DNA: TGCGCCAGCAGCTCCCGGACAGGGACGAATACGCAGTATTTT. Translation gives CASSSRTGTNTQYF.

This clonotype was counted between two and nine times. The V call is TRBV4-3, the J call TRBJ1-2, with 8 bases that match TRBD1. The CDR3 is 16 residues long. Germline V gene sequence: CDR1 LGHNA, CDR2 YSLEER. Germline trimming cut 0 bases from V and 8 bases from J; bases unmatched to any gene: 11. The DNA for the CDR3 is TGCGCCAGCAGCCAAGATCTAGACAGGGGAGGGTCGGGCTACACCTTC. This gives the protein CASSQDLDRGGSGYTF.

V usage is TRBV9 and J usage is TRBJ2-3; 9 bases map to TRBD1. V was pared by 0 bases and J by 1 base, with 0 bases of the junction left unmatched. CDR3 size: 15 residues. The germline V gene has CDR1 SGDLS and CDR2 YYNGEE. CDR3 residues: CASSVGTGGTDTQYF. In DNA form, the CDR3 reads TGTGCCAGCAGCGTAGGGACAGGGGGCACAGATACGCAGTATTTT.

V and J are TRBV5-1 and TRBJ2-5; D is unresolved. The CDR3 runs to 12 residues. Germline V gene lookup returns CDR1 SGHRS and CDR2 YFSETQ. Trimming removed 4 bases from V and 10 bases from J, with 14 bases in between. Written as DNA, the CDR3 is TGCGCCAGCAGCAACGGACCCGGTGTCCAGTACTTC. Residues: CASSNGPGVQYF.

This clonotype occurred many times. Germline and junction disagree at one end, which may indicate a read error. The CDR3 sequence is CSARGGITDTQYF. The CDR3, as DNA: TGCAGTGCCAGAGGGGGGATCACAGATACGCAGTATTTT. The chain is built from TRBV20-1 and TRBJ2-3; D possibly uses TRBD1 or TRBD2 (6 bases each). This CDR3 is 13 amino acids long. Germline CDR1 reads DFQATT; CDR2 reads SNEGSKA (reference sequence).

Ten or more counts support this clonotype. The chain recombines TRBV20-1 with TRBJ2-7; D not resolved. Germline CDR1 reads DFQATT; CDR2 reads SNEGSKA (reference sequence). CDR3 length equals 13 residues. With 3 bases removed from V and 3 bases from J, the gap between germline ends came to 12 bases. The chain's CDR3 is CSASQTPNYEQYF. CDR3 nucleotide sequence: TGCAGTGCTAGTCAGACTCCTAACTACGAGCAGTACTTC.

In its sample, this clonotype was seen many times. This chain uses TRBV6-1 with TRBJ2-1; TRBD2 aligns across 16 bases. V lost 8 bases to trimming and J lost 8 bases; unmatched junction nucleotides: 9. CDR1 and CDR2 from the germline V gene are MNHNS and SASEGT. The CDR3 has 16 residues. Here the CDR3 reads CASGRKGLAGGDEQFF. As DNA, the CDR3 is TGTGCCAGCGGAAGGAAGGGACTAGCGGGGGGGGATGAGCAGTTCTTC.

This clonotype was found many times. The chain recombines TRBV7-9 with TRBJ1-4; no firm D call. V was cut by 3 bases and J by 7 bases, with 15 bases left in between. This CDR3 has 15 residues. CDR1 SEHNR and CDR2 FQNEAQ come from the germline V gene (reference sequence). The CDR3 DNA follows: TGTGCCAGCAGCTTCTACGGGGATATGGGTGAAAAACTGTTTTTT. Translation: CASSFYGDMGEKLFF.

This clonotype has at least ten counts. The rearrangement links TRBV7-9 to TRBJ1-1; D might be TRBD1 (6 bases). Trimming removed 6 bases from V and 5 bases from J, with 13 bases in between. The CDR3 runs to 13 residues. Looked up from germline, CDR1 is SEHNR and CDR2 is FQNEAQ (reference sequence). The CDR3 DNA follows: TGTGCCAGCAGACTAACAGGGTTGACTGAAGCTTTCTTT. Amino acids: CASRLTGLTEAFF.

This clonotype was seen repeatedly, ten times or more. This sequence joins TRBV20-1 and TRBJ2-3; D gene uncertain. Germline V gene data show CDR1 as DFQATT and CDR2 as SNEGSKA (reference sequence). Between the trimmed V and J ends, which lost 6 bases and 0 bases, there was a span of 4 bases. The CDR3 covers 11 residues. The CDR3 region has the DNA TGCAGTGCATTTAGCACAGATACGCAGTATTTT. Translating gives CSAFSTDTQYF.

In this sample, this clonotype turned up a few times. The gene calls are TRBV7-9 and TRBJ1-5, with TRBD1 matching over 9 bases. Trimming at V came to 5 bases and at J to 6 bases, leaving 8 bases not matched to a gene. The CDR3 has 15 amino acids. Germline loops: CDR1 SEHNR, CDR2 FQNEAQ (reference sequence). CDR3 bases: TGTGCCAGCAGCCGGGGACAGGGAGGTACTCAGCCCCAGCATTTT. Protein product: CASSRGQGGTQPQHF.

This clonotype was recorded a few times. This chain's CDR3 is CASSLRGGVNTEAFF. CDR3 in DNA: TGTGCCAGCAGTTTACGGGGCGGGGTGAACACTGAAGCTTTCTTT. The chain carries TRBV12-3 or TRBV12-4 and TRBJ1-1, with a possible D match to TRBD1 (5 bases). Trimming stripped 2 bases from V and 0 bases from J, with 10 bases between. The CDR3 contains 15 residues.

This clonotype was counted at least ten times. The V call is TRBV18, the J call TRBJ1-5; D uncertain. The CDR3 is made up of 14 amino acids. CDR1 is KGHSH, CDR2 LQKENI, per germline. Trimming pared 2 bases from V and 2 bases from J, leaving 7 bases between. CDR3 protein: CASSPWQGNQPQHF. In nucleotides, the CDR3 is TGTGCCAGCTCACCATGGCAGGGCAATCAGCCCCAGCATTTT.

This clonotype was seen many times. V gene TRBV15 combines with J gene TRBJ2-3; TRBD1 agrees at 9 bases. The CDR3 is 18 residues long. After removal of 0 bases from V and 4 bases from J, the junction contained 11 bases not matched to a gene. Germline V gene lookup returns CDR1 LNHNV and CDR2 YYDKDF (reference sequence). CDR3 residues: CATSRDLGGTGNADTQYF. In DNA, the CDR3 is TGTGCCACCAGCAGAGATTTGGGCGGGACAGGGAATGCAGATACGCAGTATTTT.

The V call is TRBV7-9, the J call TRBJ2-3, with D hard to call. CDR1 SEHNR and CDR2 FQNEAQ come from the germline V gene (reference sequence). This CDR3 spans 14 amino acids. V was clipped by 5 bases and J by 3 bases, with 12 bases between them. The CDR3 region is CASSPDFPTDTQYF. The DNA of the CDR3 is TGTGCCAGCAGCCCTGACTTTCCTACAGATACGCAGTATTTT.

Many counts were recorded for this clonotype. The chain links TRBV10-2 to TRBJ2-7, with no clear D. V was trimmed by 3 bases and J by 0 bases, leaving 6 bases between them. This CDR3 has 13 residues. Per the germline V gene, CDR1 is WSHSY and CDR2 is SAAADI. The chain's CDR3 is CASSDSRSYEQYV. For the CDR3, the DNA is TGCGCCAGCAGTGACTCTCGCTCCTACGAGCAGTACGTC.

V gene TRBV4-2 combines with J gene TRBJ2-3, with 8 positions matching TRBD2. V lost 4 bases to trimming and J lost 6 bases; unmatched junction nucleotides: 6. Germline CDR1 reads LGHNA; CDR2 reads YNFKEQ. The CDR3 contains 14 residues. CDR3 region: CASSPSSGSDTQYF. The DNA of the CDR3 is TGTGCCAGCAGCCCTTCTAGCGGGTCGGATACGCAGTATTTT.

The chain links TRBV4-3 to TRBJ2-5, with TRBD2 matching over 11 bases. V lost 3 bases, J lost 4 bases, and 4 bases stayed unmatched. CDR3 length: 15 residues. Per the germline V gene, CDR1 is LGHNA and CDR2 is YSLEER. Here the CDR3 reads CASSQAGTSGETQYF. In DNA form, the CDR3 reads TGCGCCAGCAGCCAGGCCGGGACTAGCGGAGAGACCCAGTACTTC.

V is TRBV5-1 and J is TRBJ2-3; tentatively, D is TRBD1 (5 bases). The length of the CDR3 is 16 residues. Germline assignment: CDR1 SGHRS and CDR2 YFSETQ. The V gene lost 4 bases and the J gene lost 5 bases, with 20 bases spanning the gap. The CDR3 DNA is TGCGCCAGCAGCCCCGTGGGGCGCCGTCCGGGAGATACGCAGTATTTT. It codes for CASSPVGRRPGDTQYF. Full variable domain (rest looked up from reference TRBV5-1 and TRBJ2-3): KAGVTQTPRYLIKTRGQQVTLSCSPISGHRSVSWYQQTPGQGLQFLFEYFSETQRNKGNFPGRFSGRQFSNSRSEMNVSTLELGDSALYLCASSPVGRRPGDTQYFGPGTRLTVL.

This clonotype was seen repeatedly, ten times or more. V gene TRBV12-3 or TRBV12-4 combines with J gene TRBJ2-3, with 9 bases identical to TRBD2. This CDR3 is built from 16 residues. The V gene end was trimmed by 3 bases and the J gene end by 7 bases; junction bases not matched to a gene: 11. CDR3 protein: CASSFSSGVGENTQYF. CDR3 coding DNA: TGTGCCAGCAGTTTCTCTAGCGGGGTAGGGGAAAATACGCAGTATTTT.

There are a few counts of this clonotype. The chain recombines TRBV4-2 with TRBJ1-4; 9 bases agree with TRBD1. The germline CDR1 and CDR2 sequences are LGHNA and YNFKEQ. Trimming removed 3 bases from V and 7 bases from J; junction bases left unmatched: 6. This CDR3 has 15 residues. CDR3 bases: TGTGCCAGCAGCCAGAAACAGGGGGCGAGTGAAAAACTGTTTTTT. This encodes CASSQKQGASEKLFF.